These 14 T cell receptor beta chains share one sample of origin, sequenced in a study of cytomegalovirus exposure and HLA in healthy donors. With 60 Vbeta and 13 Jbeta primers, the PCR was carried out. Clones were sequenced by immunoSEQ multiplex PCR, and TCRdb holds only the in-frame ones, with some missing. In the table there are about 170,000 clones, about four fifths of which are singletons. Input material: PBMCs. The receptors here all came from a male donor in good health and CMV-seronegative.

The J gene is TRBJ1-1, the V gene TRBV10-3, with TRBD1 matching over 8 bases. Trimming at V came to 2 bases and at J to 0 bases, leaving 2 bases not matched to a gene. Germline values: CDR1 ENHRY, CDR2 SYGVKD. CDR3 length: 15 amino acids. The chain's CDR3 is CAISERDRMNTEAFF. As DNA, the CDR3 is TGTGCCATCAGTGAGAGGGACAGGATGAACACTGAAGCTTTCTTT.

This clone was seen a handful of times. The J gene is TRBJ2-3, the V gene TRBV12-5; 8 positions match TRBD2. V lost 2 bases and J lost 4; bases outside the gene matches: 8. From germline, CDR1 is LGHNT and CDR2 FRNRAP. The CDR3 consists of 16 residues. CDR3 sequence reads: CASGLYPGGAADTQYF. The CDR3 DNA follows: TGTGCTAGTGGTTTGTACCCCGGGGGGGCTGCAGATACGCAGTATTTT.

The gene calls are TRBV5-1 and TRBJ2-7; 7 bases are a match to TRBD1. The CDR3 is made up of 15 amino acids. The ends lost 0 bases at V and 5 bases at J; junction bases unmatched: 8. Germline V gene data show CDR1 as SGHRS and CDR2 as YFSETQ. This CDR3 reads CASSLVPGGGNEQYF. The CDR3 coding sequence is TGCGCCAGCAGCTTGGTACCAGGGGGTGGGAACGAGCAGTACTTC.

This chain links TRBV5-1 with TRBJ2-7, with D possibly being TRBD2 (5 bases). Germline V gene data show CDR1 as SGHRS and CDR2 as YFSETQ. V was trimmed by 4 bases and J by 0 bases, leaving 14 bases between them. The CDR3 extends over 15 amino acids. This CDR3 is CASSDGRGSSYEQYF. CDR3 sequence (DNA): TGCGCCAGCAGCGACGGTAGAGGGAGCTCCTACGAGCAGTACTTC.

This clone was seen only a few times. The rearrangement joins TRBV6-5 to TRBJ1-2; D remains unclear. Trimming cost V 6 bases and J 5 bases, with 13 bases left between them. CDR3 length equals 13 residues. CDR1 and CDR2 (germline): MNHEY, SVGAGI. The CDR3 here is CASSRNFGYGYTF. The CDR3 region has the DNA TGTGCCAGCAGCCGAAACTTCGGGTATGGCTACACCTTC.

J is TRBJ1-1 and V is TRBV5-1; D not certain. The CDR3 totals 15 residues. Trimming removed 0 bases from V and 3 bases from J, with 12 bases in between. Germline assignment: CDR1 SGHRS and CDR2 YFSETQ. This CDR3 is CASSLDGGSDTEAFF. The CDR3 nucleotides read TGCGCCAGCAGCTTGGACGGCGGCAGCGACACTGAAGCTTTCTTT.

This clone was seen a single time. The V and J genes are TRBV7-8 and TRBJ1-4; 10 bases are a match to TRBD1. Germline CDR1 and CDR2: SGHVS and FQNEAQ. The CDR3 is 17 residues long. V shed 1 base and J 0 bases; nucleotides not matched to a gene: 2. The CDR3 bases are TGTGCCAGCAGCTTAGGCGGGACAGGGGCAACTAATGAAAAACTGTTTTTT. This sequence encodes CASSLGGTGATNEKLFF.

This clone was detected a few times. The chain uses TRBV10-3 and TRBJ1-6; possibly TRBD1 for D (6 bases). CDR1 is ENHRY and CDR2 is SYGVKD in the germline V gene. Deletions cut 2 bases from V and 8 bases from J, with 10 bases between. CDR3 length: 14 amino acids. DNA of the CDR3: TGTGCCATCAGTGAGGGGGGCCCCGATTCACCCCTCCACTTT. It codes for CAISEGGPDSPLHF.

The rearrangement joins TRBV5-1 to TRBJ2-7, with D maybe TRBD2 (5 bases). Trimming took off 3 bases at V and 2 bases at J, with 18 bases between the two ends. From germline, CDR1 is SGHRS and CDR2 YFSETQ. The CDR3 extends over 16 amino acids. CDR3 in DNA: TGCGCCAGCAGCTCGTCTCGACTCCCGGGAACCTACGAGCAGTACTTC. Residues: CASSSSRLPGTYEQYF.

The V and J genes are TRBV19 and TRBJ2-3, with D perhaps matching TRBD1 (7 bases). Trimming removed 9 bases from V and 6 bases from J, with 13 bases in between. In germline, CDR1 is LNHDA, CDR2 SQIVND (reference sequence). The CDR3 consists of 12 residues. DNA for the CDR3: TGTGCCAGCAGGGGGGCCATGGATACGCAGTATTTT. Its protein is CASRGAMDTQYF.

The gene calls are TRBV19 and TRBJ2-7; 7 bases are shared with TRBD1. The V and J ends lost 6 bases and 5 bases, in that order; junction bases with no gene match: 10. The CDR3 has 14 residues. CDR1 and CDR2 (germline): LNHDA, SQIVND (reference sequence). For the CDR3, the DNA is TGTGCCAGTAGACAGGGGCCCACGGCGAACGAGCAGTACTTC. Its protein is CASRQGPTANEQYF.

The gene calls are TRBV18 and TRBJ2-7, with 7 bases lining up with TRBD1. CDR1 and CDR2 from the germline V gene are KGHSH and LQKENI. The CDR3 spans 14 residues. The V and J ends lost 3 bases and 3 bases, in that order; junction bases with no gene match: 5. The DNA of the CDR3 is TGTGCCAGCTCACCGCGACAGGGTAGCTACGAGCAGTACTTC. This translates into CASSPRQGSYEQYF.

The V and J genes are TRBV19 and TRBJ2-2, with D possibly being TRBD1 (6 bases). CDR3 size: 14 residues. V was shortened by 8 bases and J by 0 bases, with 10 bases between the two germline ends. Germline V gene lookup returns CDR1 LNHDA and CDR2 SQIVND (reference sequence). The CDR3 DNA reads as TGTGCCAGTTCGGGACAAGCGAACACCGGGGAGCTGTTTTTT. Amino acids: CASSGQANTGELFF.

The genes are TRBV5-1 and TRBJ2-3; TRBD2 matches 8 bases. V was clipped by 0 bases and J by 6 bases; unmatched bases: 6. Per the germline V gene, CDR1 is SGHRS and CDR2 is YFSETQ. This CDR3 contains 15 residues. In DNA, the CDR3 is TGCGCCAGCAGCTTGGCCCGGGGCGGGGGGGATACGCAGTATTTT. Its protein product is CASSLARGGGDTQYF.